The following is a T cell receptor beta chain sequence with its context. Its antigen remains unknown. The sample originates from a study of PD-1 blockade in classical Hodgkin lymphoma. Study-level results: CD4+ TCR diversity, unlike CD8+, climbed significantly by C4D1. Baseline diversity in complete responders resembled that of newly diagnosed patients.

Each patient experienced a relapse that followed autologous stem cell transplantation, and brentuximab vedotin exposure varied. This CDR3 region has 15 residues. Per the germline V gene, CDR1 is KGHSH and CDR2 is LQKENI. V lost 0 bases to trimming and J lost 5 bases, with 14 bases between them. Profiled with immunoSEQ multiplex PCR; TCRdb holds only in-frame clones, not every one. The table records 10,000 or so clones, about 75% of them present only once. The specimen comprised peripheral blood mononuclear cells (PBMCs), sampled at baseline. This chain connects TRBV18 to TRBJ2-7; no firm D call. The source is a human donor with classical Hodgkin lymphoma. The CDR3 region is CASSPPAASGNEQYF. CDR3 sequence (DNA): TGTGCCAGCTCACCACCGGCGGCTTCTGGGAACGAGCAGTACTTC.